This TCR beta chain was recovered during a study of blood T cell repertoires in COVID-19. Study overall: Specimens from acute and convalescent COVID-19 originated in the United States, Italy and Spain.

V dropped 3 bases and J dropped 4; count of bases not matched to a gene: 8. Looked up from germline, CDR1 is LGHDT and CDR2 is YNNKEL (reference sequence). CDR3 size: 16 residues. Clones were sequenced by immunoSEQ multiplex PCR, and TCRdb holds only the in-frame ones, with some missing. The sample yields under 500,000 clones, around 88% seen once. Sequencing was carried out using peripheral blood. This sequence originates from a woman in her twenties or thirties with acute or convalescent COVID-19. V gene TRBV3-1 (or the pseudogene TRBV3-2) combines with J gene TRBJ2-5, with TRBD1 matching 10 bases. CDR3 sequence (DNA): TGTGCCAGCAGCCAGACAGGGGGCGCACGTTCAGAGACCCAGTACTTC. Translation: CASSQTGGARSETQYF.